The 17 T cell receptor beta chains below come from one sample, sequenced in a study of naive and memory T cell subsets. Points from the study as a whole: Possibly reflecting memory cells re-expressing CD45RA, a few larger clonotypes occurred in naive repertoires, especially CD8.

Antigens of these TCRs are unknown. Both TRBC1 and TRBC2 were covered by a beta constant-region primer of two equimolar oligonucleotides. Ligated cDNA was amplified by four rounds of PCR with nested alpha and beta constant-region primers and SP2. MiXCR, applied by TCRdb to the UMI-ligation and nested PCR reads, yields one record per CDR3 protein. The data show around 83,000 distinct CDR3 sequences, 11% seen once. Sequencing used naive CD4+ T cells from blood. These receptors were taken from a human donor in good health.

This clonotype has just a few counts. This chain joins TRBV7-2 and TRBJ2-7, with D uncertain. The CDR3 spans 13 residues. Germline-derived CDR1 and CDR2 are SGHTA and FQGNSA. Trimming took off 3 bases at V and 5 bases at J, with 11 bases between the two ends. CDR3 amino acids: CASSFLPTDEQYF. CDR3 in DNA: TGTGCCAGCAGCTTCCTTCCGACGGACGAGCAGTACTTC.

The chain recombines TRBV27 with TRBJ1-6; D is possibly TRBD1 (5 bases). The ends were cut back, 7 bases at V and 7 bases at J, with 14 bases in the middle. The CDR3 is 14 amino acids. Germline lookup yields CDR1 MNHEY and CDR2 SMNVEV (reference sequence). CDR3 in amino acids: CASTSPGLNSPLHF. The CDR3 bases are TGTGCCAGCACCAGCCCGGGACTCAATTCACCCCTCCACTTT.

The J gene is TRBJ2-7, the V gene TRBV6-2 or TRBV6-3, with TRBD1 matching over 8 bases. The CDR3 sequence is 14 residues long. The trim removed 6 bases at V and 3 bases at J, leaving 7 bases unmatched. The germline V gene has CDR1 MNHEY and CDR2 SVGEGT. In nucleotides, the CDR3 is TGTGCCAGCAGACCGACAGGGGTAAACTACGAGCAGTACTTC. Translation gives CASRPTGVNYEQYF.

The rearrangement joins TRBV7-3 to TRBJ2-7; 11 nucleotides line up with TRBD2. The CDR3 is 15 residues long. Unmatched junction bases numbered 4, after V lost 6 bases and J lost 0 bases. CDR1 and CDR2 (germline): SGHTA, FQGTGA. The CDR3 DNA reads as TGTGCCAGCAGGTTGACTAGCGGGGCCTCCTACGAGCAGTACTTC. It codes for CASRLTSGASYEQYF.

This clonotype turned up a few times. At one end, the junction sequence differs from germline, possibly due to a read error. The chain couples TRBV7-7 to TRBJ2-3; TRBD1 is a possible D gene (5 bases). This CDR3 comprises 13 residues. Germline CDR1 and CDR2: SSHAT and FNYEAQ (reference sequence). The CDR3 DNA reads as TGTGCTAGCAGCACTGATCGACAGAATACGCAGTATTTT. Translating gives CASSTDRQNTQYF.

The V call is TRBV7-3, the J call TRBJ1-1, with D unclear. The CDR3 is 16 amino acids. Trimming shortened V by 3 bases and J by 3 bases, and 17 bases separated the two germline ends. CDR1 SGHTA and CDR2 FQGTGA come from the germline V gene. CDR3 amino acids: CASSLGFPGGDTEAFF. CDR3 DNA: TGTGCCAGCAGCTTGGGTTTTCCGGGTGGGGACACTGAAGCTTTCTTT.

V usage is TRBV30 and J usage is TRBJ1-6; 10 positions match TRBD1. The length of the CDR3 is 17 residues. The germline gives CDR1 GTSNPN, CDR2 SVGIG (reference sequence). V shed 0 bases, J shed 5 bases, and the junction held 7 bases outside the gene matches. CDR3 residues: CAWSVDRTGGNNSPLHF. CDR3 sequence (DNA): TGTGCCTGGAGTGTCGACCGGACAGGGGGTAATAATTCACCCCTCCACTTT.

The CDR3: CATSGTILTESTQPQHF. The CDR3, as DNA: TGTGCCACCAGCGGAACCATCCTGACAGAGAGTACTCAGCCCCAGCATTTT. The chain combines TRBV15 with TRBJ1-5; tentatively, D is TRBD1 (5 bases). The V end was cut by 5 bases, the J end by 6 bases, with 23 bases between. Germline V gives CDR1 LNHNV, CDR2 YYDKDF (reference sequence). The CDR3 consists of 17 residues.

This chain joins TRBV21-1 and TRBJ2-7; the DNA was not compared with TRBD1, the D call given in the table. TRBV21-1 is described as a pseudogene. The CDR3 has 18 amino acids. The CDR3 region has the DNA TGTGCCAGCAGCACCTCCGCAAAGGGGGCATCCGTCTCCTACGAGCAGTACTTC. It yields the protein CASSTSAKGASVSYEQYF.

The chain uses TRBV11-2 and TRBJ2-7, with TRBD2 identical over 14 bases. Germline CDR1 and CDR2: SGHAT and FQNNGV. The CDR3 has 18 amino acids. Trimming cost V 4 bases and J 4 bases; bases outside gene matches: 12. The CDR3 region is CASSWTSGGSSSVYEQYF. The CDR3 coding sequence is TGTGCCAGCAGCTGGACTAGCGGGGGGAGCAGCTCGGTTTACGAGCAGTACTTC.

This clonotype appeared a few times. The chain uses TRBV5-1 and TRBJ2-1, with D perhaps matching TRBD2 (5 bases). The germline CDR1 and CDR2 sequences are SGHRS and YFSETQ. Trimming stripped 3 bases from V and 4 bases from J, with 17 bases between. This CDR3 region has 16 residues. In DNA, the CDR3 is TGCGCCAGCAGCTGGGGTTGGCGCGAGGGTTACAATGAGCAGTTCTTC. Protein: CASSWGWREGYNEQFF.

This clonotype was recorded many times. The V call is TRBV12-3 or TRBV12-4, the J call TRBJ2-7; D possibly corresponds to TRBD2 (6 bases). Trimming stripped 2 bases from V and 3 bases from J, with 11 bases between. This CDR3 contains 14 residues. The CDR3 DNA follows: TGTGCCAGCAGTTTAAGCCAGGGAGGCTACGAGCAGTACTTC. This encodes CASSLSQGGYEQYF.

This clonotype was counted at least ten times. V gene TRBV28 combines with J gene TRBJ2-1, with a weak D call TRBD1 (6 bases). V lost 5 bases, J lost 8 bases, and 10 bases lay in between. The CDR3 is 12 residues long. The V gene's germline CDR1 is MDHEN and CDR2 SYDVKM. CDR3 in DNA: TGTGCCAGCAGTCGAACAGGGTATGAGCAGTTCTTC. Its protein product is CASSRTGYEQFF.

The chain employs TRBV12-3 or TRBV12-4 and TRBJ1-2; 7 bases are shared with TRBD1. The CDR3 length is 13 residues. The junction had 10 bases not matched to a gene; V was cut back by 6 bases and J by 9 bases. The CDR3 nucleotides are TGTGCCAGCAGACCACAGGGGTCTGTGAGCTACACCTTC. Its translation: CASRPQGSVSYTF.

This clonotype was observed at least ten times. CDR3 nucleotides: TGTGCCAGCAGTGTTCGACAGAGAAACATTCAGTACTTC. This gives the protein CASSVRQRNIQYF. The chain combines TRBV27 with TRBJ2-4; possibly TRBD1 for D (5 bases). This CDR3 is 13 amino acids long. Germline V lookup: CDR1 MNHEY, CDR2 SMNVEV (reference sequence). Trimming left V 5 bases short and J 6 bases short, with 11 bases between.

This clonotype was seen a handful of times. V usage is TRBV7-9 and J usage is TRBJ2-7; either TRBD1 or TRBD2 may supply D (5 bases each). Trimming removed 2 bases from V and 4 bases from J, with 12 bases in between. Germline CDR1 is SEHNR and CDR2 is FQNEAQ (reference sequence). This CDR3 contains 14 residues. CDR3 protein: CASSLIGTVYEQYF. The CDR3 DNA follows: TGTGCCAGCAGCTTAATCGGGACGGTTTACGAGCAGTACTTC.

This chain joins TRBV7-9 and TRBJ1-5; D gene uncertain. Deletions cut 3 bases from V and 5 bases from J, with 5 bases between. Germline loops: CDR1 SEHNR, CDR2 FQNEAQ (reference sequence). The CDR3 loop spans 12 amino acids. As DNA, the CDR3 is TGTGCCAGCAGCTTCTCCGATCAGCCCCAGCATTTT. Translated: CASSFSDQPQHF.